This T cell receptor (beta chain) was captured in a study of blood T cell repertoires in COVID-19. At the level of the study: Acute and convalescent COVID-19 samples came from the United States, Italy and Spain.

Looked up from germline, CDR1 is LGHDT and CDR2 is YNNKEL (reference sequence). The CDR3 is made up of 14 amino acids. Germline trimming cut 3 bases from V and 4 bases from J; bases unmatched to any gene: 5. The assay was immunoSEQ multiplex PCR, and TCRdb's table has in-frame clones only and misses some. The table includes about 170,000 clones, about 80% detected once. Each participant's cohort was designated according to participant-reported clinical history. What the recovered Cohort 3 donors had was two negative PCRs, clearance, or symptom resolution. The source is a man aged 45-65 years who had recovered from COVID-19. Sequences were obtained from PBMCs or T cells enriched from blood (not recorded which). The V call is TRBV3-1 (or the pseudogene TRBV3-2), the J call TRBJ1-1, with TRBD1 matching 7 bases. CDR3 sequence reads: CASSQRQGSTEAFF. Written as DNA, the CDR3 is TGTGCCAGCAGCCAGCGACAGGGAAGCACTGAAGCTTTCTTT.